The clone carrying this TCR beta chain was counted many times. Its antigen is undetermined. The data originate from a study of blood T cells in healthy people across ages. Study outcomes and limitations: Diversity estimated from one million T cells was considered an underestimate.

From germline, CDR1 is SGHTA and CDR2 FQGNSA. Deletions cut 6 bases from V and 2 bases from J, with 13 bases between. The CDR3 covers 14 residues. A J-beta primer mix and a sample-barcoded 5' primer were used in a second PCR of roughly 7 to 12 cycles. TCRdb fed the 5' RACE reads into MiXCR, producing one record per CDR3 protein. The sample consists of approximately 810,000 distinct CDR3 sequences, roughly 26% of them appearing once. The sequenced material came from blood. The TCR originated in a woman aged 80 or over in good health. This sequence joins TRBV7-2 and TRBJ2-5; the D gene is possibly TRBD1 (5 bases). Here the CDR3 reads CASRVGAAQETQYF. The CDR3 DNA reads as TGTGCCAGCAGGGTTGGGGCGGCGCAAGAGACCCAGTACTTC. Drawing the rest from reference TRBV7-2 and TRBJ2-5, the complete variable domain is GAGVSQSPSNKVTEKGKDVELRCDPISGHTALYWYRQSLGQGLEFLIYFQGNSAPDKSGLPSDRFSAERTGGSVSTLTIQRTQQEDSAVYLCASRVGAAQETQYFGPGTRLLVL.